This is a list of T cell receptor beta chains from one sample in a study of Graves' ophthalmopathy and Graves' hyperthyroidism. In TCRdb, the multiplex PCR reads were re-called with MiXCR into one record per CDR3 protein. This repertoire shows 200,000 to 250,000 distinct CDR3 sequences, roughly a fifth found once; its top ten account for 35% to 55%. The specimen was peripheral blood. The source is a woman in her forties or fifties with Graves' ophthalmopathy. Each CDR3 is given with its conserved first and last residue. D genes are given only for firm matches. Expanded clones are given a class, and other clones once, few, many or no size at all.

>TRBJ1-6|many|TRBV7-9|TRBD1
TGTGCCAGCAGCCGGTCGGGACAGGGAAATTCACCCCTCCACTTT
CASSRSGQGNSPLHF
>TRBJ2-7|many|TRBV2|-
TGTGCCAGCACGATGTGGACAGTGGTCGAGCAGTACTTC
CASTMWTVVEQYF
>TRBJ2-2|many|TRBV7-8|-
TGTGCCAGCAGCTTAGTTCAGAATGGGGGGGAGCTGTTTTTT
CASSLVQNGGELFF
>TRBJ2-5|-|TRBV20-1|-
TGCAGTGCTAGAGATCATAGGGGCGGGGAGACCCAGTACTTC
CSARDHRGGETQYF
>TRBJ2-7|many|TRBV12-3/TRBV12-4|TRBD1
TGTGCCAGCAGTTTAGCTGGACAGGGGATAGGCGAGCAGTACTTC
CASSLAGQGIGEQYF
>TRBJ1-1|many|TRBV12-3/TRBV12-4|-
TGTGCCAGCAGTTGGCAGGGCCCGAACACTGAAGCTTTCTTT
CASSWQGPNTEAFF
>TRBJ1-6|many|TRBV20-1|-
TGCAGTGCTAGAGATTATAAACAGGCTAATAATTCACCCCTCCACTTT
CSARDYKQANNSPLHF
>TRBJ2-7|-|TRBV29-1|-
TGCAGCGCCTCCAAACAGGGAACCGAGCAGTACTTC
CSASKQGTEQYF
>TRBJ2-3|-|TRBV29-1|-
TGCAGCGTTGAAGGGGGGCAGAACGTATTTACAGATACGCAGTATTTT
CSVEGGQNVFTDTQYF
>TRBJ2-5|many|TRBV20-1|-
TGCAGTGCTAGCCTCGGGGCAGGGAGAGAGACCCAGTACTTC
CSASLGAGRETQYF
>TRBJ2-4|-|TRBV6-2/TRBV6-3|-
TGTGCCAGCAGTTCGAATAGAGGACATATAGGGAACATTCAGTACTTC
CASSSNRGHIGNIQYF
>TRBJ2-5|many|TRBV19|TRBD1
TGTGCCAGTAGTAGACAACAGGGGGGAGAGACCCAGTACTTC
CASSRQQGGETQYF
>TRBJ1-1|many|TRBV12-3/TRBV12-4|-
TGCGCCAGCAGCCGGGACTTGGGGACTGAAGCTTTCTTT
CASSRDLGTEAFF
>TRBJ2-7|many|TRBV2|TRBD1
TGTGCCAGACGACAGGGTACCTACGAGCAGTACTTC
CARRQGTYEQYF
>TRBJ2-2|many|TRBV3-1|-
TGTGCCAGCAGCCAAAGCAGTATTAACACCGGGGAGCTGTTTTTT
CASSQSSINTGELFF
>TRBJ2-5|many|TRBV15|-
TGTGCCACCAGCAAAAGTAGAGTAAGGTACCAAGAGACCCAGTACTTC
CATSKSRVRYQETQYF
>TRBJ1-2|many|TRBV5-5|-
TGTGCCAGCAGCTTGAGTCCCACCGTCGGGGGCTACACCTTC
CASSLSPTVGGYTF
>TRBJ2-5|many|TRBV12-3/TRBV12-4|-
TGTGCCAGCAGCAGGGCTGTCGCGGGGCAAGAGACCCAGTACTTC
CASSRAVAGQETQYF
>TRBJ2-6|many|TRBV20-1|TRBD1
TGCAGTGCTAGACCGCGACAGGGGGCTACCTCTGGGGCCAACGTCCTGACTTTC
CSARPRQGATSGANVLTF
>TRBJ2-7|many|TRBV18|-
TGTGCCAGCTCACCTTATTCCAGTCACTACGAGCAGTACTTC
CASSPYSSHYEQYF
>TRBJ2-7|many|TRBV2|TRBD2
TGTGCCAGCCGGGCTAGCGGGAGTAGTTACGAGCAGTACTTC
CASRASGSSYEQYF
>TRBJ2-2|many|TRBV6-5|-
TGTGCCAGCAGTTACTCACCCGGTACCGGGGAGCTGTTTTTT
CASSYSPGTGELFF
>TRBJ2-3|large|TRBV6-1|-
TGTGCCAGCAGTGAAGCCCCAGGGAGCACAGATACGCAGTATTTT
CASSEAPGSTDTQYF
>TRBJ2-6|few|TRBV20-1|-
TGCAGTGCTCGCCGACCAACCGGGCGGGGTTTGTCTGGGGCCAACGTCCTGACTTTC
CSARRPTGRGLSGANVLTF
>TRBJ1-2|many|TRBV6-1|TRBD1
TGTGCCAGCAGTGAGGACAGGGGCTTCGGTGGCTACACCTTC
CASSEDRGFGGYTF
>TRBJ2-7|many|TRBV14|TRBD2
TGTGCCAGCAGCCACCTAGCGGGGCGGTCCTACGAGCAGTACTTC
CASSHLAGRSYEQYF
>TRBJ2-7|-|TRBV20-1|-
TGCAGTGCTAGGCGCCAAGGACCCCCCGAGCAGTACTTC
CSARRQGPPEQYF
>TRBJ2-2|-|TRBV10-3|-
TGTGCCATCAGCCGAGCTGGGGGAGTGAACACCGGGGAGCTGTTTTTT
CAISRAGGVNTGELFF
>TRBJ2-5|-|TRBV20-1|TRBD2
TGCAGTGCTAGCCTCCCTAGCGGCCTCAGGGCCCAGTACTTC
CSASLPSGLRAQYF
>TRBJ2-7|many|TRBV28|-
TGTGCCAGCACCAAGTTGGGATTGGCCTACGAGCAGTACTTC
CASTKLGLAYEQYF
>TRBJ2-7|many|TRBV5-1|TRBD2
TGCGCCAGCAGCTTTGTAAGCGGGAGGGCCGCCGAGCAGTACTTC
CASSFVSGRAAEQYF
>TRBJ2-7|-|TRBV6-1|TRBD1
TGTGCCAGCAGGCGGGACAGGGGCTCCTACGAGCAGTACTTC
CASRRDRGSYEQYF
>TRBJ1-5|many|TRBV20-1|-
TGCAGTGCTAGTGTGGGGGTGGGTCAGCCCCAGCATTTT
CSASVGVGQPQHF
>TRBJ1-3|-|TRBV20-1|-
TGCAGTGCTAGAGCTCTAGGCACCATATATTTT
CSARALGTIYF
>TRBJ2-5|many|TRBV30|-
TGTGCCTGGACGGTTGGGGGGGAGACCCAGTACTTC
CAWTVGGETQYF
>TRBJ2-2|many|TRBV6-1|TRBD2
TGTGCCAGCAGTGATGGCGGGAGCGATACCGGGGAGCTGTTTTTT
CASSDGGSDTGELFF
>TRBJ2-1|-|TRBV5-8|TRBD1
TGTGCCAGCAGCTTGGTCTACGGGACAGGAGGGAATGAGCAGTTCTTC
CASSLVYGTGGNEQFF
>TRBJ1-6|many|TRBV27|TRBD1
TGTGCCAGCAGCCCTAGGTCGGGGACAGCCAATTCACCCCTCCACTTT
CASSPRSGTANSPLHF
>TRBJ2-7|many|TRBV5-1|-
TGCGCCAGCAGCTTGGAAGGGTACGGGACACGGTATTACGAGCAGTACTTC
CASSLEGYGTRYYEQYF
>TRBJ2-7|many|TRBV27|TRBD2
TGTGCCAGCAGTTTATTTACTAGCGGCCGCTACGAGCAGTACTTC
CASSLFTSGRYEQYF
>TRBJ2-5|-|TRBV3-1|-
TGTGCCAGCAGCCGAGAGTACCAAGAGACCCAGTACTTC
CASSREYQETQYF
>TRBJ2-7|-|TRBV5-5|TRBD1
TGTGCCAGCAGTGCAGAATACAGGGGCCGCCGGTACGAGCAGTACTTC
CASSAEYRGRRYEQYF
>TRBJ2-3|few|TRBV9|-
TGTGCCAGCAGCGTGGGATTGACTAGTAGGGTGGATACGCAGTATTTT
CASSVGLTSRVDTQYF
>TRBJ2-7|-|TRBV11-2|-
TGTGCCAGCAGTCTACTTTTTGGGACACAAGTCTCCTACGAGCAGTACTTC
CASSLLFGTQVSYEQYF
>TRBJ2-5|few|TRBV27|TRBD1
TGTGCCAGCAGCCTCCGGCTCGGGACAGGGGACGTTGCGACCCAGTACTTC
CASSLRLGTGDVATQYF
>TRBJ2-7|many|TRBV20-1|-
TGCAGTGCTAGAGCCCCAGGGGGGACGCCACGGCACGAGCAGTACTTC
CSARAPGGTPRHEQYF
>TRBJ2-2|many|TRBV29-1|TRBD1
TGCAGCGCAGACAGGGGAAACACCGGGGAGCTGTTTTTT
CSADRGNTGELFF
>TRBJ1-1|many|TRBV2|-
TGTGCCAGCAGGGCCCGGACAGAAGCTTTCTTT
CASRARTEAFF
>TRBJ2-2|many|TRBV7-2|-
TGTGCCAGCAGCCCTTTTAAAGGGCCCGGGGAGCTGTTTTTT
CASSPFKGPGELFF
>TRBJ2-7|many|TRBV28|TRBD1
TGTGCCAGCAGTCTCTCCCTGGGACAGGGGACCGAGCAGTACTTC
CASSLSLGQGTEQYF
>TRBJ1-2|many|TRBV11-2|-
TGTGCCACCAACACCATCAGGCGTAACTATGGCTACACCTTC
CATNTIRRNYGYTF
>TRBJ2-5|few|TRBV20-1|TRBD1
TGCAGTGCTAGAGATCTGCGGGGAACGACAGGGGGGGCTCGGGAGACCCAGTACTTC
CSARDLRGTTGGARETQYF
>TRBJ2-7|-|TRBV6-1|TRBD2
TGTGCCAGCAGACCTAGCGGGAGTGTTTACGAGCAGTACTTC
CASRPSGSVYEQYF
>TRBJ2-5|-|TRBV6-5|-
TGTGCCAGCAGTTACAGGCCTGGAGGGAGGATTGAGACCCAGTACTTC
CASSYRPGGRIETQYF